This TCR beta chain stems from a study of cytomegalovirus exposure and HLA in healthy donors. This clone was recorded only once. Researchers ran the PCR with 60 Vbeta and 13 Jbeta primers. TCRdb's copy holds only in-frame clones and misses some; the assay was immunoSEQ multiplex PCR. The data contain around 150,000 clones, roughly 87% of them singletons. The V gene's germline CDR1 is SGHNT and CDR2 YYREEE (reference sequence). With V trimmed by 4 bases and J by 5 bases, 6 bases remained unmatched. CDR3 length equals 14 residues. This sequence originates from a man aged 45-60 years in good health and CMV-seropositive. Sequencing was done on a sample of PBMCs. This chain uses TRBV5-4 with TRBJ2-7, with 10 bases that match TRBD2. CDR3 loop: CASSPQSGRDEQYF. The CDR3 coding sequence is TGTGCCAGCAGCCCCCAAAGCGGGAGGGACGAGCAGTACTTC. Looking up the rest from reference TRBV5-4 and TRBJ2-7 gives the full variable domain: ETGVTQSPTHLIKTRGQQVTLRCSSQSGHNTVSWYQQALGQGPQFIFQYYREEENGRGNFPPRFSGLQFPNYSSELNVNALELDDSALYLCASSPQSGRDEQYFGPGTRLTVT.